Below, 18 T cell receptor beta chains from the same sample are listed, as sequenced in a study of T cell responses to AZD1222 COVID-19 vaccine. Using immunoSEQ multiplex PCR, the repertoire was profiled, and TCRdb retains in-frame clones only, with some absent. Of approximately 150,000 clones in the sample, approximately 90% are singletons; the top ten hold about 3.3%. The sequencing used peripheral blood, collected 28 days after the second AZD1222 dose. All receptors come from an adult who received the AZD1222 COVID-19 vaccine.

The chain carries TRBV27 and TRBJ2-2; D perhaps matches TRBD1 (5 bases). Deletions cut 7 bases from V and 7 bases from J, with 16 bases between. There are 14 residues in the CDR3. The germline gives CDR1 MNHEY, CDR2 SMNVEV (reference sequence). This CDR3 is CASTLARGNGELFF. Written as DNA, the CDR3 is TGTGCCAGCACCCTCGCTAGGGGTAACGGGGAGCTGTTTTTT.

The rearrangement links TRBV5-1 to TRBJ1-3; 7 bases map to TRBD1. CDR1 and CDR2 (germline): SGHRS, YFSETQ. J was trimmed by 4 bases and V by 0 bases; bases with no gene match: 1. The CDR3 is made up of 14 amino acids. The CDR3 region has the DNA TGCGCCAGCAGCTTGGCAGGGGGAGGAAACACCATATATTTT. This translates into CASSLAGGGNTIYF.

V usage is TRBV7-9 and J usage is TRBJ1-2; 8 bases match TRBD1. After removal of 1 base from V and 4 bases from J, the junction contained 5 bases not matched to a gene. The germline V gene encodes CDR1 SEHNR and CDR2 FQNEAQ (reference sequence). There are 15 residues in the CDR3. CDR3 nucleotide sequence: TGTGCCAGCAGCTTAGGTCAGGGGGCGACCTATGGCTACACCTTC. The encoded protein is CASSLGQGATYGYTF.

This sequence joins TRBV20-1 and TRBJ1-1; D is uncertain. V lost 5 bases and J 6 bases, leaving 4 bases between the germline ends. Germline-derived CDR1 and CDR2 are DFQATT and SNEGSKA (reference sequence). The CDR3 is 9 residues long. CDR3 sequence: CSAAPEAFF. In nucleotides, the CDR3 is TGCAGTGCTGCCCCTGAAGCTTTCTTT.

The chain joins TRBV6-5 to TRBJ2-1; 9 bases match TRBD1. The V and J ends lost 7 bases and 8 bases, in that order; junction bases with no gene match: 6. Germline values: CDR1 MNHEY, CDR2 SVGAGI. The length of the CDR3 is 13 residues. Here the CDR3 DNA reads TGTGCCAGCATCCCGGGACAGGGCTATGAGCAGTTCTTC. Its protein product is CASIPGQGYEQFF.

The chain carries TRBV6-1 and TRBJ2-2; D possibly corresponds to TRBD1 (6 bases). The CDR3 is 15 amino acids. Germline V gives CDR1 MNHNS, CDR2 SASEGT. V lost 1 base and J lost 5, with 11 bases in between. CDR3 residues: CASSEVGARTGELFF. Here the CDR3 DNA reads TGTGCCAGCAGTGAAGTGGGGGCGCGTACCGGGGAGCTGTTTTTT.

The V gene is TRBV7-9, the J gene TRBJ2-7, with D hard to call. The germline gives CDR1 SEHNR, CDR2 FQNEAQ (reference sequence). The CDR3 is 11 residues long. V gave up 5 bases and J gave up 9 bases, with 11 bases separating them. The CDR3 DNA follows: TGTGCCAGCAGCCCCGGAACTTGGCAGTACTTC. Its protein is CASSPGTWQYF.

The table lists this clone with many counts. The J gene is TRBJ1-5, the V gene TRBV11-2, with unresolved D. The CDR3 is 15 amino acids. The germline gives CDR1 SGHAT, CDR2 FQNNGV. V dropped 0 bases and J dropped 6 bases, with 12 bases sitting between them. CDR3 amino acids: CASSLDGVSGQPQHF. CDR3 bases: TGTGCCAGCAGCTTAGATGGGGTATCGGGTCAGCCCCAGCATTTT.

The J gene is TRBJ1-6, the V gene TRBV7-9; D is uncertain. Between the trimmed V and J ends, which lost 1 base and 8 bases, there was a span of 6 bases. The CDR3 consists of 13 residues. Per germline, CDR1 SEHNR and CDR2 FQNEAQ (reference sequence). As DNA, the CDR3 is TGTGCCAGCAGCTTAGACCGAGATTCACCCCTCCACTTT. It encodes CASSLDRDSPLHF.

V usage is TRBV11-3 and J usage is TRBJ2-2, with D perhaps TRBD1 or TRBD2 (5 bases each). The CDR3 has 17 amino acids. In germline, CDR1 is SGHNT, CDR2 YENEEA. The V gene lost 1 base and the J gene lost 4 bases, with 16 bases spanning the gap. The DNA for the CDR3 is TGTGCCAGCAGCTTAGTCAGATGGGGCGAGGGCACCGGGGAGCTGTTTTTT. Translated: CASSLVRWGEGTGELFF.

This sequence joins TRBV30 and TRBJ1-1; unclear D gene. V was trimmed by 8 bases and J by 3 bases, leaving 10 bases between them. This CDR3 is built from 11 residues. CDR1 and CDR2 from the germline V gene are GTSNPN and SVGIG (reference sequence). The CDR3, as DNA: TGTGCCGGCGGGGTGGACACTGAAGCTTTCTTT. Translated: CAGGVDTEAFF. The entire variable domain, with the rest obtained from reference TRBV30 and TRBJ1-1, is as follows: SQTIHQWPATLVQPVGSPLSLECTVEGTSNPNLYWYRQAAGRGLQLLFYSVGIGQISSEVPQNLSASRPQDRQFILSSKKLLLSDSGFYLCAGGVDTEAFFGQGTRLTVV.

CDR3 coding DNA: TGTGCCAGCAGCCCTACAGATACCTCCTTATACGAGCAGTACTTC. It yields the protein CASSPTDTSLYEQYF. The rearrangement uses TRBV27 and TRBJ2-7, with D unclear. CDR1 and CDR2 (germline): MNHEY, SMNVEV (reference sequence). The V gene lost 6 bases and the J gene lost 4 bases, with 19 bases spanning the gap. CDR3 size: 15 residues.

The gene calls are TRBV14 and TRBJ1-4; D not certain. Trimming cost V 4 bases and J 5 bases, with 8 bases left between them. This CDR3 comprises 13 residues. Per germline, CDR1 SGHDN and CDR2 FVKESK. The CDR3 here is CASSRGINEKLFF. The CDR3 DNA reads TGTGCCAGCAGCCGAGGAATAAATGAAAAACTGTTTTTT.

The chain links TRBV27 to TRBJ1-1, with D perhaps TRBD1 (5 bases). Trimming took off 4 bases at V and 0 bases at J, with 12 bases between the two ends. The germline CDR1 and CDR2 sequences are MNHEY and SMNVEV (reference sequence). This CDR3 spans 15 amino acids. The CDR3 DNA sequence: TGTGCCAGCAGTTCCAGGGTCCTAGTGAACACTGAAGCTTTCTTT. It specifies CASSSRVLVNTEAFF.

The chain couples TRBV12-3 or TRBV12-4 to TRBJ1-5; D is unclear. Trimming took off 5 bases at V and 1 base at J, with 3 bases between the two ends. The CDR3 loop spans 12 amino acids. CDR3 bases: TGTGCCAGCAGTCGAAGCAATCAGCCCCAGCATTTT. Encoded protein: CASSRSNQPQHF.

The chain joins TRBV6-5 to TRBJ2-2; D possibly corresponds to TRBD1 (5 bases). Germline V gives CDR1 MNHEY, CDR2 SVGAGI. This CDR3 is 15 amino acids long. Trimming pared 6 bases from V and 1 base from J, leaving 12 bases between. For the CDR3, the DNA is TGTGCCAGCAGCGAGACAGACCTGAACACCGGGGAGCTGTTTTTT. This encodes CASSETDLNTGELFF.

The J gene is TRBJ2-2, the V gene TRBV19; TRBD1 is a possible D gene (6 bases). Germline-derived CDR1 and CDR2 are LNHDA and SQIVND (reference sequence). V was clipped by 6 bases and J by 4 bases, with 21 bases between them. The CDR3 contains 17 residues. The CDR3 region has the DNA TGTGCCAGTAGCACAACCCAGATGGGGGCCGGCACCGGGGAGCTGTTTTTT. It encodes CASSTTQMGAGTGELFF.

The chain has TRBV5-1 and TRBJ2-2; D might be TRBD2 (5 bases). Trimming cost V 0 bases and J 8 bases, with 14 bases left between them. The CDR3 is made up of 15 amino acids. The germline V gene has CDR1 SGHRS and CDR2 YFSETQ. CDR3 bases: TGCGCCAGCAGCTTGGTAGTTCGGGGAAGAGGGGAGCTGTTTTTT. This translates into CASSLVVRGRGELFF.